These T cell receptor beta chains were read from a single sample in a study of blood T cell repertoires in COVID-19. Assay used: immunoSEQ multiplex PCR; TCRdb lists only in-frame clones, some missing. The sample has around 24,000 clones, nearly 90% seen once. Sequencing input: peripheral blood. These receptors were collected from a woman aged 55-69 years with active COVID-19. The conserved cysteine and the conserved F or W are not part of the CDR3 here. The D gene is left open where the match is weak.

v_call,d_call,cdr3_aa
TRBV10-2,-,ASRTDSYGYT
TRBV30,-,ALGEGGNQPQH
TRBV12-5,TRBD2,ASGLAGTSGVNEQF
TRBV4-2,TRBD2,ASSQDGLAGVETQY
TRBV7-9,-,ASSILSGQEQF
TRBV7-9,-,ASRGPRNRGGPADTQY
TRBV7-2,-,ASRRGTDTQY
TRBV7-9,-,ASSLVDRGLQETQY
TRBV7-9,-,ASSPRQAPEDYGYT
TRBV12-3/TRBV12-4,-,ASSYSGTSA
TRBV5-1,TRBD1,ASRPGGDTEAF
TRBV10-3,TRBD1,AISGRQGNSPLH
TRBV16,-,ASSQGAYNEQF
TRBV6-5,-,ASSYSGRDTQY
TRBV6-2/TRBV6-3,-,ASSFSAPSGANVLT
TRBV5-1,TRBD2,ASSPLSGSHEQY
TRBV7-6,-,ASSLVWTAGNEQF
TRBV10-3,-,AISGRWREGNEQF
TRBV14,-,ASSQGLAGTETQY
TRBV30,TRBD1,ARGTGTSPEAF
TRBV9,TRBD2,ASSVGLAGGTSTDTQY
TRBV6-2/TRBV6-3,TRBD2,ASSRGGSYEQY
TRBV30,-,AWTQRVDQPQH
TRBV10-3,-,AISESNRGNEQY
TRBV29-1,TRBD1,SVTTGGRQETQY
TRBV3-1/TRBV3-2,TRBD2,ASSQGRLAGAAGDTQY
TRBV2,-,ASSERGATTEAF
TRBV7-8,TRBD1,ASSNRDRARYEQY
TRBV4-3,TRBD1,ASSQELIRGPGGTDTQY
TRBV19,-,ASSIDPRLRVGYT
TRBV3-1/TRBV3-2,TRBD2,ASSHLSSGRNYEQY
TRBV12-3/TRBV12-4,-,ATARGNEQY
TRBV5-4,TRBD1,ASSPRQGLSTDTQY
TRBV7-9,-,ASSLTWGGNTGELF
TRBV29-1,-,SVEYGQETQY
TRBV6-2/TRBV6-3,-,ASSYASVTEAF
TRBV20-1,TRBD2,SASWGLAGGGSDTQY